Presented here are 19 T cell receptor beta chains from one specimen sequenced in a study of CD8 T cells in Susac syndrome. The authors reverse transcribed about 0.5 to 1 ug RNA with random hexamers. In TCRdb, the immunoSEQ multiplex PCR reads were re-called with MiXCR into one record per CDR3 protein. This sample yields some 150,000 distinct CDR3 sequences, of which around 94% are seen a single time; 0.084% belongs to the top ten. Material: CD4+ T cells from PBMCs. Every receptor here comes from a human donor in good health.

The chain uses TRBV18 and TRBJ1-2; TRBD1 might be the D (5 bases). Looked up from germline, CDR1 is KGHSH and CDR2 is LQKENI. This CDR3 is built from 16 residues. V lost 0 bases and J lost 6, with 17 bases in between. The CDR3 coding sequence is TGTGCCAGCTCACCACCTCCTAATCCAGGGTTCCATGGCTACACCTTC. This encodes CASSPPPNPGFHGYTF.

The rearrangement uses TRBV28 and TRBJ2-1, with 7 bases identical to TRBD2. The CDR3 extends over 14 amino acids. Germline V CDR1 and CDR2: MDHEN, SYDVKM. The trim removed 3 bases at V and 7 bases at J, leaving 6 bases unmatched. CDR3 in DNA: TGTGCCAGCAGTTTTGCGGGAGAGAGAAATGAGCAGTTCTTC. Protein: CASSFAGERNEQFF.

As for this clonotype: Its ends do not fully match the called genes, so a read error is possible. V gene TRBV19 combines with J gene TRBJ1-5; TRBD1 matches at 7 bases. Germline values: CDR1 LNHDA, CDR2 SQIVND (reference sequence). The CDR3 loop spans 15 amino acids. CDR3 in amino acids: CASSITGVSSQPQHF. In DNA form, the CDR3 reads TGTGCCAGTAGTATCACAGGGGTTAGCAGTCAGCCCCAGCATTTT. The whole variable domain, remainder taken from reference TRBV19 and TRBJ1-5, is DGGITQSPKYLFRKEGQNVTLSCEQNLNHDAMYWYRQDPGQGLRLIYYSQIVNDFQKGDIAEGYSVSREKKESFPLTVTSAQKNPTAFYLCASSITGVSSQPQHFGDGTRLSIL.

V and J are TRBV5-1 and TRBJ2-1; D possibly corresponds to TRBD1 (7 bases). The V end was cut by 2 bases, the J end by 1 base, with 13 bases between. The CDR3 is made up of 16 amino acids. Germline V gives CDR1 SGHRS, CDR2 YFSETQ. The CDR3 nucleotides read TGCGCCAGCAGCTTCCTACCAGGGGGGTCCTACAATGAGCAGTTCTTC. Protein: CASSFLPGGSYNEQFF.

The V and J genes are TRBV5-1 and TRBJ2-5, with 8 bases aligning to TRBD1. Germline V gene data show CDR1 as SGHRS and CDR2 as YFSETQ. Trimming took 3 bases from V and 3 from J; bases not matched to a gene: 4. CDR3 size: 14 residues. CDR3 in DNA: TGCGCCAGCAGCTCGGAACAGGGGGAAGAGACCCAGTACTTC. This translates into CASSSEQGEETQYF.

This chain connects TRBV6-1 to TRBJ1-1, with D tentatively TRBD1 (5 bases). The CDR3 runs to 15 residues. Trimming pared 1 base from V and 5 bases from J, leaving 14 bases between. Germline V gene sequence: CDR1 MNHNS, CDR2 SASEGT. This CDR3 reads CASSEVTGVETEAFF. The CDR3 DNA reads as TGTGCCAGCAGTGAAGTTACGGGGGTAGAAACTGAAGCTTTCTTT.

The chain employs TRBV18 and TRBJ2-7; D not certain. The CDR3 is made up of 14 amino acids. The ends were cut back, 2 bases at V and 0 bases at J, with 8 bases in the middle. Germline CDR1 reads KGHSH; CDR2 reads LQKENI. The CDR3 DNA is TGTGCCAGCTCACCAGACTCTTCCTCCTACGAGCAGTACTTC. This gives the protein CASSPDSSSYEQYF.

The genes are TRBV7-9 and TRBJ2-7, with TRBD1 as a possible D gene (6 bases). The CDR3 totals 13 residues. The V gene lost 5 bases and the J gene lost 6 bases, with 14 bases spanning the gap. From germline, CDR1 is SEHNR and CDR2 FQNEAQ (reference sequence). CDR3 in DNA: TGTGCCAGCAGCCGAGCCGGGACATCCGAGCAGTACTTC. Residues: CASSRAGTSEQYF. The full variable domain, completed using reference TRBV7-9 and TRBJ2-7, is DTGVSQNPRHKITKRGQNVTFRCDPISEHNRLYWYRQTLGQGPEFLTYFQNEAQLEKSRLLSDRFSAERPKGSFSTLEIQRTEQGDSAMYLCASSRAGTSEQYFGPGTRLTVT.

This sequence joins TRBV20-1 and TRBJ2-3; no firm D call. Trimming shortened V by 3 bases and J by 6 bases, and 4 bases separated the two germline ends. This CDR3 is built from 10 residues. Germline V lookup: CDR1 DFQATT, CDR2 SNEGSKA (reference sequence). The CDR3 sequence: CSASWDTQYF. DNA of the CDR3: TGCAGTGCTAGTTGGGATACGCAGTATTTT.

The chain recombines TRBV5-4 with TRBJ2-3, with 7 bases lining up with TRBD2. V was pared by 5 bases and J by 6 bases, with 12 bases of the junction left unmatched. In germline, CDR1 is SGHNT, CDR2 YYREEE (reference sequence). The CDR3 is 15 amino acids. CDR3 bases: TGTGCCAGCAGTCCAATGAGCGGGATACCCGATACGCAGTATTTT. It codes for CASSPMSGIPDTQYF.

The chain uses TRBV19 and TRBJ2-2, with D unclear. The CDR3 is made up of 14 amino acids. Looked up from germline, CDR1 is LNHDA and CDR2 is SQIVND (reference sequence). V was clipped by 6 bases and J by 0 bases, with 8 bases between them. The CDR3 loop is CASRPLANTGELFF. The CDR3 nucleotides are TGTGCCAGTAGACCCCTAGCGAACACCGGGGAGCTGTTTTTT.

V gene TRBV19 combines with J gene TRBJ2-4, with D perhaps given as TRBD1 or TRBD2 (6 bases each). Trimming shortened V by 0 bases and J by 4 bases, and 16 bases separated the two germline ends. CDR3 length: 17 residues. Per germline, CDR1 LNHDA and CDR2 SQIVND (reference sequence). CDR3 in amino acids: CASSIDGGRMGKNIQYF. DNA for the CDR3: TGTGCCAGTAGTATAGACGGGGGCCGCATGGGGAAAAACATTCAGTACTTC.

The chain couples TRBV4-1 to TRBJ1-2, with TRBD1 matching over 7 bases. The CDR3 loop spans 14 amino acids. J gave up 8 bases and V 2 bases, and 8 bases lay outside the gene matches. Germline-derived CDR1 and CDR2 are MGHRA and YSYEKL. CDR3: CASSQQDRMFGYTF. The CDR3 region has the DNA TGCGCCAGCAGCCAACAGGACAGGATGTTCGGCTACACCTTC.

This chain connects TRBV10-2 to TRBJ2-1; 7 bases are a match to TRBD2. Germline V lookup: CDR1 WSHSY, CDR2 SAAADI. The length of the CDR3 is 16 residues. The junction had 10 bases not matched to a gene; V was cut back by 6 bases and J by 2 bases. The CDR3 DNA follows: TGCGCCAGCAGCCTCCTAACTAGCGAGCCCTACAATGAGCAGTTCTTC. Amino acids: CASSLLTSEPYNEQFF.

V and J are TRBV18 and TRBJ2-3; D is perhaps TRBD1 (6 bases). The CDR3 spans 14 residues. Germline CDR1 and CDR2: KGHSH and LQKENI. Trimming cost V 6 bases and J 2 bases, with 12 bases left between them. The CDR3 coding sequence is TGTGCCAGCTCTCCTACAGGGACCACAGATACGCAGTATTTT. It yields the protein CASSPTGTTDTQYF.

The genes are TRBV20-1 and TRBJ2-5, with D perhaps TRBD1 (5 bases). Trimming took 2 bases from V and 6 from J, leaving 10 bases between them. The V gene's germline CDR1 is DFQATT and CDR2 SNEGSKA (reference sequence). The CDR3 has 12 residues. The CDR3 reads CSARKGMKTQYF. CDR3 nucleotides: TGCAGTGCTAGAAAGGGGATGAAGACCCAGTACTTC.

V gene TRBV7-8 combines with J gene TRBJ2-7; TRBD1 matches at 9 bases. The CDR3 has 13 residues. CDR1 is SGHVS and CDR2 is FQNEAQ in the germline V gene. Unmatched junction bases numbered 2, after V lost 5 bases and J lost 3 bases. CDR3 region: CASSRDRVYEQYF. The DNA of the CDR3 is TGTGCCAGCAGCCGGGACAGGGTCTACGAGCAGTACTTC. Based on the CDR3 plus reference TRBV7-8 and TRBJ2-7, the full variable domain is GAGVSQSPRYKVAKRGQDVALRCDPISGHVSLFWYQQALGQGPEFLTYFQNEAQLDKSGLPSDRFFAERPEGSVSTLKIQRTQQEDSAVYLCASSRDRVYEQYFGPGTRLTVT.

This rearrangement joins TRBV5-1 to TRBJ2-2; D is possibly TRBD2 (5 bases). Germline V gives CDR1 SGHRS, CDR2 YFSETQ. V gave up 7 bases and J gave up 6 bases, with 22 bases separating them. The CDR3 consists of 16 residues. CDR3 sequence reads: CASSPTASINPGELFF. Here the CDR3 DNA reads TGCGCCAGCTCCCCAACGGCTAGCATTAATCCCGGGGAGCTGTTTTTT.

The chain combines TRBV3-1 with TRBJ2-5, with D tentatively TRBD1 or TRBD2 (5 bases each). Trimming left V 4 bases short and J 5 bases short, with 17 bases between. The length of the CDR3 is 15 residues. Germline V gene lookup returns CDR1 LGHDT and CDR2 YNNKEL (reference sequence). The CDR3 DNA is TGTGCCAGCAGCCCCAGGGACGTGATGTCGGAGACCCAGTACTTC. It is translated as CASSPRDVMSETQYF.